These 26 T cell receptor beta chains were sequenced from one sample in a study of glioma-infiltrating T cells after dendritic cell vaccination. Clones were read by immunoSEQ multiplex PCR, and TCRdb kept only the in-frame ones, dropping some. The table has 75,000 to 100,000 clones, approximately 80% seen once. This specimen was blood, taken before dendritic cell vaccination. The receptor source for this set is a human donor with glioblastoma.

This chain uses TRBV5-1 with TRBJ2-6; D is possibly TRBD1 (7 bases). V was pared by 2 bases and J by 0 bases, with 15 bases between. Germline loops: CDR1 SGHRS, CDR2 YFSETQ. CDR3 size: 18 residues. As DNA, the CDR3 is TGCGCCAGCAGCTTTGCGGGACAGCCATCCTCTGGGGCCAACGTCCTGACTTTC. Residues: CASSFAGQPSSGANVLTF.

The genes are TRBV6-1 and TRBJ2-5, with 7 bases lining up with TRBD1. Germline loops: CDR1 MNHNS, CDR2 SASEGT. This CDR3 spans 15 amino acids. After removal of 6 bases from V and 0 bases from J, the junction contained 7 bases not matched to a gene. The CDR3 sequence is CASSPWGQYQETQYF. In DNA form, the CDR3 reads TGTGCCAGCAGCCCCTGGGGACAGTACCAAGAGACCCAGTACTTC.

This clone was seen a handful of times. The chain uses TRBV6-1 and TRBJ2-7, with TRBD2 matching over 13 bases. The V segment lost 6 bases and the J segment 2 bases; nucleotides outside the gene matches: 4. CDR1 MNHNS and CDR2 SASEGT come from the germline V gene. CDR3 length equals 15 residues. The CDR3 loop reads CASSVLAGGAYEQYF. The DNA of the CDR3 is TGTGCCAGCAGCGTACTAGCGGGAGGGGCCTACGAGCAGTACTTC.

The chain employs TRBV19 and TRBJ2-7, with D tentatively TRBD2 (6 bases). Per the germline V gene, CDR1 is LNHDA and CDR2 is SQIVND (reference sequence). The CDR3 is 15 residues long. V was trimmed by 5 bases and J by 7 bases, leaving 21 bases between them. The CDR3 DNA follows: TGTGCCAGTAGTTCCCGGAGGGACCGAGTCGGAGAGCAGTACTTC. It encodes CASSSRRDRVGEQYF.

The J gene is TRBJ2-7, the V gene TRBV12-5; 7 nucleotides line up with TRBD1. CDR1 and CDR2 (germline): LGHNT, FRNRAP. The length of the CDR3 is 17 residues. Trimming removed 1 base from V and 2 bases from J; junction bases left unmatched: 11. This chain's CDR3 is CASGLARVTGVAYEQYF. CDR3 bases: TGTGCTAGTGGTTTGGCCCGCGTTACAGGGGTCGCCTACGAGCAGTACTTC.

The chain recombines TRBV9 with TRBJ2-5; D unclear. Germline loops: CDR1 SGDLS, CDR2 YYNGEE. The ends were cut back, 0 bases at V and 5 bases at J, with 5 bases in the middle. The CDR3 consists of 12 residues. The CDR3 coding sequence is TGTGCCAGCAGCGTAGTTGAGGAGACCCAGTACTTC. It is translated as CASSVVEETQYF.

This rearrangement joins TRBV10-2 to TRBJ1-2; D is unresolved. Germline CDR1 and CDR2: WSHSY and SAAADI. The V and J ends lost 0 bases and 0 bases respectively, with 17 bases between them. The CDR3 totals 18 residues. This chain's CDR3 is CASSESLFGREANYGYTF. As DNA, the CDR3 is TGCGCCAGCAGTGAGTCGCTTTTCGGGAGAGAAGCTAACTATGGCTACACCTTC.

The rearrangement links TRBV5-4 to TRBJ2-3; possible D gene TRBD1, 5 bases. The CDR3 totals 16 residues. CDR1 SGHNT and CDR2 YYREEE come from the germline V gene (reference sequence). V was pared by 1 base and J by 0 bases, with 12 bases between. In DNA form, the CDR3 reads TGTGCCAGCAGCTTGAACCCAGGGCTAAGCACAGATACGCAGTATTTT. This codes for CASSLNPGLSTDTQYF. The whole variable domain, filled in from reference TRBV5-4 and TRBJ2-3, reads ETGVTQSPTHLIKTRGQQVTLRCSSQSGHNTVSWYQQALGQGPQFIFQYYREEENGRGNFPPRFSGLQFPNYSSELNVNALELDDSALYLCASSLNPGLSTDTQYFGPGTRLTVL.

CDR3 loop: CAWSVASALLDTQYF. DNA for the CDR3: TGTGCCTGGAGTGTAGCTAGCGCGCTCCTCGATACGCAGTATTTT. V is TRBV30 and J is TRBJ2-3; tentative D call: TRBD2 (6 bases). CDR3 size: 15 residues. CDR1 is GTSNPN and CDR2 is SVGIG in the germline V gene (reference sequence). The ends were cut back, 0 bases at V and 6 bases at J, with 16 bases in the middle.

The J gene is TRBJ1-5, the V gene TRBV2; 9 bases are a match to TRBD1. The CDR3 totals 13 residues. Trimming removed 6 bases from V and 15 bases from J; junction bases left unmatched: 12. Germline loops: CDR1 SNHLY, CDR2 FYNNEI. The CDR3 region is CASSGDRAGSRHF. Written as DNA, the CDR3 is TGTGCCAGCAGCGGGGACAGGGCGGGAAGTCGGCATTTT.

The V gene is TRBV15, the J gene TRBJ1-1; 7 bases agree with TRBD1. The CDR3 runs 13 residues. V lost 3 bases to trimming and J lost 3 bases; unmatched junction nucleotides: 1. Looked up from germline, CDR1 is LNHNV and CDR2 is YYDKDF (reference sequence). The CDR3 protein is CATSRQGDTEAFF. The DNA for the CDR3 is TGTGCCACCAGCAGGCAGGGGGACACTGAAGCTTTCTTT.

The chain combines TRBV10-2 with TRBJ2-1; 10 nucleotides match TRBD2. Looked up from germline, CDR1 is WSHSY and CDR2 is SAAADI. This CDR3 comprises 18 residues. V shed 6 bases, J shed 0 bases, and the junction held 11 bases outside the gene matches. The CDR3 reads CASSSGLAGVFSYNEQFF. The CDR3 coding sequence is TGCGCCAGCAGCTCCGGGCTAGCGGGAGTCTTCTCCTACAATGAGCAGTTCTTC.

This clone was observed once. V is TRBV7-2 and J is TRBJ2-2; 8 nucleotides line up with TRBD2. After removal of 1 base from V and 9 bases from J, the junction contained 7 bases not matched to a gene. The CDR3 length is 15 residues. CDR1 SGHTA and CDR2 FQGNSA come from the germline V gene. The DNA of the CDR3 is TGTGCCAGCAGCTTAGGGACGGGAGGGCCCCGGGAGCTGTTTTTT. It yields the protein CASSLGTGGPRELFF.

This chain joins TRBV30 and TRBJ1-1; D might be TRBD1 (5 bases). Trimming took 0 bases from V and 6 from J, leaving 11 bases between them. Germline V gives CDR1 GTSNPN, CDR2 SVGIG (reference sequence). The CDR3 consists of 13 residues. The CDR3 bases are TGTGCCTGGAGTGTTTCCGAACAGGCTGAAGCTTTCTTT. Translated: CAWSVSEQAEAFF.

The J gene is TRBJ2-3, the V gene TRBV18; 8 bases match TRBD2. This CDR3 is built from 16 residues. With V trimmed by 2 bases and J by 4 bases, 8 bases remained unmatched. Germline CDR1 KGHSH, CDR2 LQKENI. The CDR3 coding sequence is TGTGCCAGCTCACCAGGGAACGGGAGGGCCGCAGATACGCAGTATTTT. Translated: CASSPGNGRAADTQYF.

This chain uses TRBV7-9 with TRBJ2-3; 10 bases map to TRBD2. This CDR3 spans 16 amino acids. CDR1 SEHNR and CDR2 FQNEAQ come from the germline V gene (reference sequence). V lost 0 bases, J lost 2 bases, and 2 bases stayed unmatched. The CDR3 coding sequence is TGTGCCAGCAGCTTAGCAGCGGGGGGGATCACAGATACGCAGTATTTT. Amino acid sequence: CASSLAAGGITDTQYF.

The chain joins TRBV11-1 to TRBJ2-7; 12 nucleotides match TRBD2. Germline values: CDR1 SGHAT, CDR2 FQDESV (reference sequence). The CDR3 runs to 15 residues. The V and J ends lost 5 bases and 3 bases, in that order; junction bases with no gene match: 5. CDR3 residues: CASSRLAGALYEQYF. The CDR3 DNA reads as TGTGCCAGCAGCCGACTAGCGGGAGCACTCTACGAGCAGTACTTC.

The gene calls are TRBV18 and TRBJ1-2, with 9 bases fitting TRBD1. The CDR3 extends over 17 amino acids. Looked up from germline, CDR1 is KGHSH and CDR2 is LQKENI. The junction had 12 bases not matched to a gene; V was cut back by 5 bases and J by 2 bases. In DNA, the CDR3 is TGTGCCAGCTCAACGCCGGGACAGGGCTTTGGAAACTATGGCTACACCTTC. Translated: CASSTPGQGFGNYGYTF.

A remark on this clone: The same CDR3 arises from other DNA sequences in this sample as well. The V gene is TRBV28, the J gene TRBJ1-5, with 9 bases lining up with TRBD1. Unmatched junction bases numbered 5, after V lost 5 bases and J lost 6 bases. Germline CDR1 MDHEN, CDR2 SYDVKM. The CDR3 totals 14 residues. CDR3 loop: CASSQTGGGQPQHF. For the CDR3, the DNA is TGTGCCAGCAGTCAGACAGGGGGAGGTCAGCCCCAGCATTTT.

The chain combines TRBV5-1 with TRBJ1-1; no firm D call. The germline V and J ends were trimmed by 1 base and 7 bases, with 14 bases remaining between them. This CDR3 region has 14 residues. Germline CDR1 and CDR2: SGHRS and YFSETQ. CDR3 sequence reads: CASSLPTGTLEAFF. In DNA, the CDR3 is TGCGCCAGCAGCTTGCCAACGGGAACCCTTGAAGCTTTCTTT.

The rearrangement uses TRBV18 and TRBJ2-7, with 10 bases matching TRBD1. The CDR3 length is 15 residues. V trimming: 3 bases; J trimming: 5 bases; junction bases outside the gene matches: 7. Germline V gene data show CDR1 as KGHSH and CDR2 as LQKENI. The CDR3 nucleotides are TGTGCCAGCTCACCCGGGACAGGGGTGACCCACGAGCAGTACTTC. Its protein product is CASSPGTGVTHEQYF.

The J gene is TRBJ2-1, the V gene TRBV11-1; D not certain. The CDR3 totals 14 residues. V lost 6 bases, J lost 0 bases, and 9 bases lay in between. Germline CDR1 and CDR2: SGHAT and FQDESV (reference sequence). CDR3 residues: CASRPLSSYNEQFF. CDR3 DNA sequence: TGTGCCAGCAGACCCCTGAGCTCCTACAATGAGCAGTTCTTC. Full variable domain (missing parts from reference TRBV11-1 and TRBJ2-1): EAEVAQSPRYKITEKSQAVAFWCDPISGHATLYWYRQILGQGPELLVQFQDESVVDDSQLPKDRFSAERLKGVDSTLKIQPAELGDSAMYLCASRPLSSYNEQFFGPGTRLTVL.

The chain joins TRBV7-9 to TRBJ1-3; D gene ambiguous. Germline V gene lookup returns CDR1 SEHNR and CDR2 FQNEAQ (reference sequence). The CDR3 has 16 residues. Deletions cut 4 bases from V and 1 base from J, with 14 bases between. The CDR3 region is CASSSLARLSGNTIYF. The CDR3 coding sequence is TGTGCCAGCAGCTCCCTGGCCCGCCTGTCTGGAAACACCATATATTTT.

J is TRBJ2-6 and V is TRBV7-2, with 8 bases that match TRBD1. The junction had 13 bases not matched to a gene; V was cut back by 7 bases and J by 2 bases. CDR3 length: 18 amino acids. CDR1 and CDR2 from the germline V gene are SGHTA and FQGNSA. CDR3 residues: CASTILWDRLTGANVLTF. CDR3 DNA sequence: TGTGCCAGCACCATCTTATGGGACAGGCTAACTGGGGCCAACGTCCTGACTTTC.

J is TRBJ2-5 and V is TRBV11-3; 9 nucleotides match TRBD1. There are 13 residues in the CDR3. Germline V CDR1 and CDR2: SGHNT, YENEEA. V lost 4 bases, J lost 5 bases, and 2 bases stayed unmatched. The CDR3 loop is CASSSGQGETQYF. The CDR3 DNA follows: TGTGCCAGCAGCTCGGGACAGGGCGAGACCCAGTACTTC.

A single count supports this clone. J is TRBJ2-7 and V is TRBV6-5; 10 nucleotides agree with TRBD2. In germline, CDR1 is MNHEY, CDR2 SVGAGI. The CDR3 sequence is 14 residues long. V was pared by 5 bases and J by 3 bases, with 4 bases of the junction left unmatched. Written as DNA, the CDR3 is TGTGCCAGCAGTACCGGGACTAGCGACTACGAGCAGTACTTC. This gives the protein CASSTGTSDYEQYF.